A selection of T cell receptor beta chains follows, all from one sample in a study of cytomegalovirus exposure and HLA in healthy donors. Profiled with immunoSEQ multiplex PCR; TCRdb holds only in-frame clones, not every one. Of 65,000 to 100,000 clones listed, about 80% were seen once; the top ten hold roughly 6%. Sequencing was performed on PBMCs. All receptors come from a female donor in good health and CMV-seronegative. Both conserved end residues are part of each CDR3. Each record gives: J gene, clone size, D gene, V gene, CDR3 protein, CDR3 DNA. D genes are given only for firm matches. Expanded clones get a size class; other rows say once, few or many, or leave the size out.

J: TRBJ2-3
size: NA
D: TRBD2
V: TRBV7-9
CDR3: CASSMSGGLGDTQYF
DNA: TGTGCCAGCAGCATGAGCGGGGGCCTGGGGGATACGCAGTATTTT

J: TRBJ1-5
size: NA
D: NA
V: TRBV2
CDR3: CASSRRTGQPQHF
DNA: TGTGCCAGCAGCCGTAGGACGGGACAGCCCCAGCATTTT

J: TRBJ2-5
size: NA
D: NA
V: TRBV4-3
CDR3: CASSHFHRQDQETQYF
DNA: TGCGCCAGCAGCCACTTCCACCGACAGGACCAAGAGACCCAGTACTTC

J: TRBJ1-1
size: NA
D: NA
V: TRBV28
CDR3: CASSYPPGRNTEAFF
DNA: TGTGCCAGCAGTTACCCCCCGGGTAGGAACACTGAAGCTTTCTTT

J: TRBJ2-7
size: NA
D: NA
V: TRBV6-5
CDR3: CASRSPGASYEQYF
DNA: TGTGCCAGCAGGTCGCCTGGGGCATCCTACGAGCAGTACTTC

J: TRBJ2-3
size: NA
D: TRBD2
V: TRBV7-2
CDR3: CASSFMAGGLPDTQYF
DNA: TGTGCCAGCAGCTTCATGGCGGGGGGGCTTCCAGATACGCAGTATTTT

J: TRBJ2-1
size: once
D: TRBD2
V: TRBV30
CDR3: CAWNGGGNEQFF
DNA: TGTGCCTGGAACGGGGGGGGGAATGAGCAGTTCTTC

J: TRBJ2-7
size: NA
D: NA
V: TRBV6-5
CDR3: CASSYDSTYEQYF
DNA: TGTGCCAGCAGTTACGACAGTACCTACGAGCAGTACTTC

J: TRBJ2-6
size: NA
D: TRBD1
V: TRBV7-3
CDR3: CASSPQQGDSSGANVLTF
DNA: TGTGCCAGCAGCCCCCAACAAGGGGACAGTTCTGGGGCCAACGTCCTGACTTTC

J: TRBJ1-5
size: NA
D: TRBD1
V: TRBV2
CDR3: CASSDLTGGNQPQHF
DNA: TGTGCCAGCAGTGATTTGACAGGGGGCAATCAGCCCCAGCATTTT

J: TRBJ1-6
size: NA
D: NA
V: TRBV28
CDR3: CASIPSLLGHAPLHF
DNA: TGTGCCAGCATCCCATCGTTGCTGGGCCATGCCCCCCTCCACTTT

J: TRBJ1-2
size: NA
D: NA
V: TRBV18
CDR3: CASSAAGTTMVGYTF
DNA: TGTGCCAGCTCAGCTGCCGGGACAACCATGGTTGGCTACACCTTC

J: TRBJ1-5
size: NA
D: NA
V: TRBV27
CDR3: CASSPGAYRVQPQHF
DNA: TGTGCCAGCAGTCCAGGGGCCTACCGGGTTCAGCCCCAGCATTTT

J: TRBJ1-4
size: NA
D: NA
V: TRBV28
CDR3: CATERGEVGKLFF
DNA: TGTGCCACCGAACGAGGGGAGGTTGGAAAACTGTTTTTT

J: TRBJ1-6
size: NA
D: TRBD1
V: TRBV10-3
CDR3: CAITGQGGSPLHF
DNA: TGTGCCATCACCGGACAGGGCGGTTCACCCCTCCACTTT

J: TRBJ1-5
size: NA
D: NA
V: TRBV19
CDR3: CASSPQGSNQPQHF
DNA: TGTGCCAGTAGCCCGCAGGGAAGCAATCAGCCCCAGCATTTT

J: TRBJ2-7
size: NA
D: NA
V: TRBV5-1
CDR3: CASSLVVGEANEQYF
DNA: TGCGCCAGCAGCTTGGTAGTGGGAGAGGCGAACGAGCAGTACTTC

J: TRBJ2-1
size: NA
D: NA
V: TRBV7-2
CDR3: CASRLGGYNEQFF
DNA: TGTGCCAGCCGTCTGGGCGGGTACAATGAGCAGTTCTTC

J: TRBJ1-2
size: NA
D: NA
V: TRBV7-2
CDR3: CASSGPQGHDYGYTF
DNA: TGTGCCAGCAGCGGACCTCAGGGGCACGACTATGGCTACACCTTC

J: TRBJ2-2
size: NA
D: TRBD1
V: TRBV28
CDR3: CATAAGTVYIGELFF
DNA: TGTGCCACAGCCGCCGGGACAGTTTACATCGGGGAGCTGTTTTTT

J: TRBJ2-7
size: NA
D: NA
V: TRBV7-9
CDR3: CASSLRGGGGEQYF
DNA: TGTGCCAGCAGCTTAAGGGGGGGCGGCGGCGAGCAGTACTTC

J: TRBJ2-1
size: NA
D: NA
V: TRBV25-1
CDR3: CASSERLVDEQFF
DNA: TGTGCCAGCAGTGAACGGCTAGTCGATGAGCAGTTCTTC

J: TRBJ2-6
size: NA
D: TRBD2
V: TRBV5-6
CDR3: CASSVPGTSSGANVLTF
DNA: TGTGCCAGCAGCGTACCCGGGACTAGCTCTGGGGCCAACGTCCTGACTTTC

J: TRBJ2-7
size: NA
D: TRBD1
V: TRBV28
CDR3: CASSQDRDYEQYF
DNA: TGTGCCAGCAGCCAGGACAGGGACTACGAGCAGTACTTC

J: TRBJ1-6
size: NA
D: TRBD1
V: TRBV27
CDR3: CASSWTGAGPYSPLHF
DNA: TGTGCCAGCAGTTGGACAGGGGCCGGACCGTATTCACCCCTCCACTTT

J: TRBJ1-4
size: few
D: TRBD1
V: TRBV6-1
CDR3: CASRHGTANEKLFF
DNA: TGTGCCAGCAGACATGGGACAGCTAATGAAAAACTGTTTTTT

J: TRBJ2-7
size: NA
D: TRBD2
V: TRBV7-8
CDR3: CASSLYRLAGSYEQYF
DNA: TGTGCCAGCAGCTTATATCGACTAGCGGGCTCCTACGAGCAGTACTTC

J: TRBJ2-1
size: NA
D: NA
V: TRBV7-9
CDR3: CASSAGGPGNEQFF
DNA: TGTGCCAGCAGCGCCGGGGGGCCGGGCAATGAGCAGTTCTTC

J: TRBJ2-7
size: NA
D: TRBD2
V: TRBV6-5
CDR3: CASTGGAYEQYF
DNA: TGTGCCAGCACGGGGGGGGCTTACGAGCAGTACTTC

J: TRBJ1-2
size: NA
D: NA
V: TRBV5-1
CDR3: CASSLEDRPNYGYTF
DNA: TGCGCCAGCAGCTTGGAGGACAGACCTAACTATGGCTACACCTTC

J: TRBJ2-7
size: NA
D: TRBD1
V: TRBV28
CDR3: CASSSAGTGNPRGTSEQYF
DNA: TGTGCCAGCAGTTCAGCCGGGACAGGGAACCCGCGGGGGACGTCTGAGCAGTACTTC

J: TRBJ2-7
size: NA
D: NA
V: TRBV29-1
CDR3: CSVGESFSSYEQYF
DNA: TGCAGCGTTGGGGAGTCCTTCAGCTCCTACGAGCAGTACTTC

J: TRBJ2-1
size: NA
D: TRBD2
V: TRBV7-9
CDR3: CASSLPTSGAYNEQFF
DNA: TGTGCCAGCAGCCTTCCGACTAGCGGGGCTTACAATGAGCAGTTCTTC

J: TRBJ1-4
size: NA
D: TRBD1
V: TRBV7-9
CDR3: CASSPTGRRTNEKLFF
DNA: TGTGCCAGCAGCCCGACAGGGAGGCGAACTAATGAAAAACTGTTTTTT

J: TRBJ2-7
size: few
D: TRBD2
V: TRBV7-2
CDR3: CASSLTSGAYEQYF
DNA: TGTGCCAGCAGCTTAACTAGCGGGGCCTACGAGCAGTACTTC

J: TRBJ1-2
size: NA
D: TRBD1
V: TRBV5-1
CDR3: CASSSETGGLYGYTF
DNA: TGCGCCAGCAGCTCCGAGACAGGGGGCTTATATGGCTACACCTTC

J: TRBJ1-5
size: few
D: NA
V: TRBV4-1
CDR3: CASSQQGSSEPQHF
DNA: TGCGCCAGCAGCCAACAGGGCTCTAGTGAGCCCCAGCATTTT

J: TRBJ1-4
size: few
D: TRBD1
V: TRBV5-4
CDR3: CASAGQGPNEKLFF
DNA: TGTGCCAGCGCCGGACAGGGCCCTAATGAAAAACTGTTTTTT

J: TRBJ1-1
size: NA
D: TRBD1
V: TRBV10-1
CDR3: CASIGQGLREAFF
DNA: TGCGCCAGCATTGGACAGGGGCTTAGGGAAGCTTTCTTT

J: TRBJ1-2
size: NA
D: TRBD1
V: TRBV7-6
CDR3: CASSTGQGNYGYTF
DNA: TGTGCCAGCAGCACAGGACAGGGGAACTATGGCTACACCTTC

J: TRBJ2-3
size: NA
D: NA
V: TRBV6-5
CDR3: CASSYSVNSVTDTQYF
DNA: TGTGCCAGCAGTTACTCTGTGAATAGCGTCACAGATACGCAGTATTTT

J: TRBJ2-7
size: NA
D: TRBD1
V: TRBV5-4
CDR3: CASRQGGTDPYEQYF
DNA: TGTGCCAGCAGACAAGGTGGGACAGACCCCTACGAGCAGTACTTC

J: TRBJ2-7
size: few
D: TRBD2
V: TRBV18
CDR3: CASSPGGGVYEQYF
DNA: TGTGCCAGCTCACCCGGGGGGGGAGTCTACGAGCAGTACTTC

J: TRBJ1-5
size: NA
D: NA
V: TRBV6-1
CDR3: CASSERGQFSNQPQHF
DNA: TGTGCCAGCAGTGAAAGAGGGCAGTTTAGCAATCAGCCCCAGCATTTT

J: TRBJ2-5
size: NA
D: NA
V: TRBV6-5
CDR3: CASSFSMAQYF
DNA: TGTGCCAGCAGTTTTAGTATGGCCCAGTACTTC

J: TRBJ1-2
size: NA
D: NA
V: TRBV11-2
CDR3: CASSGEGYGYTF
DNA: TGTGCCAGCAGCGGGGAGGGCTATGGCTACACCTTC

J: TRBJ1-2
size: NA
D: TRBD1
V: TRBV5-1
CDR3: CASSLGPGTGDGGYTF
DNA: TGCGCCAGCAGCTTGGGGCCCGGGACAGGGGATGGTGGCTACACCTTC

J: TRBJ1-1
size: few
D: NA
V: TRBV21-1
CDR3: CASSFSVNTEAFF
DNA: TGTGCCAGCAGCTTCTCCGTGAACACTGAAGCTTTCTTT

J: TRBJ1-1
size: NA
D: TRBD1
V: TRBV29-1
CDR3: CSVDQGAQTEAFF
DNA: TGCAGCGTTGATCAGGGGGCGCAGACTGAAGCTTTCTTT

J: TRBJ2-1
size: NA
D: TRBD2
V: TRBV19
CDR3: CASSITSGDNEQFF
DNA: TGTGCCAGTAGTATAACTAGCGGGGACAATGAGCAGTTCTTC

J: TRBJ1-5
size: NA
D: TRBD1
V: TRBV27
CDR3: CASSFRGQGNQPQHF
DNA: TGTGCCAGCAGCTTTAGAGGACAGGGAAATCAGCCCCAGCATTTT

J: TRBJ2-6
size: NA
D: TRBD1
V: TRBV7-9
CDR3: CASSITTGGLSSGANVLTF
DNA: TGTGCCAGCAGCATAACGACAGGGGGGTTAAGCTCTGGGGCCAACGTCCTGACTTTC

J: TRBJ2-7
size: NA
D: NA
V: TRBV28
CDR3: CASTSVSYEQYF
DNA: TGTGCCAGCACTTCAGTGTCCTACGAGCAGTACTTC

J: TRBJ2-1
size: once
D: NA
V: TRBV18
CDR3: CASSPDRRRGGVHPIMYNEQFF
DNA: TGTGCCAGCTCACCAGACCGACGCAGAGGGGGAGTCCATCCAATAATGTACAATGAGCAGTTCTTC

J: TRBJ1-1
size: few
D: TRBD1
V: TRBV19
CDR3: CASSIGDRDVEAFF
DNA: TGTGCCAGTAGTATCGGTGACAGGGATGTGGAAGCTTTCTTT

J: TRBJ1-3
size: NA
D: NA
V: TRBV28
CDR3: CASNRLGNTIYF
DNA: TGTGCCAGCAACCGACTTGGAAACACCATATATTTT